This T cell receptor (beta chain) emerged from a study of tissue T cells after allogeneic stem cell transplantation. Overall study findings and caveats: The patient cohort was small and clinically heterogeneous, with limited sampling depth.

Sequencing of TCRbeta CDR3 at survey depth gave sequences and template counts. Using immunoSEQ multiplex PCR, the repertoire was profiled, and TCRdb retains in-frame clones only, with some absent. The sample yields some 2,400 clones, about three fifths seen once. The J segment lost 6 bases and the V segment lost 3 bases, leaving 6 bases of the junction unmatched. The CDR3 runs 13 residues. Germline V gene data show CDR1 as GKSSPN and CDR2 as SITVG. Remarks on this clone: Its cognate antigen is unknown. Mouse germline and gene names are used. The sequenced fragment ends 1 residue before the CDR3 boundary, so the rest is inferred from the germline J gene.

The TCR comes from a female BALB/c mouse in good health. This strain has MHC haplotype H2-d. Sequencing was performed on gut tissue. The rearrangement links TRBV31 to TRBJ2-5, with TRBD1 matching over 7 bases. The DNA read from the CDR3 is TGTGCCTGGAGAGGCAGGGGGATCGACACCCAGTAC. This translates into CAWRGRGIDTQY. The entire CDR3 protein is CAWRGRGIDTQYF.